This T cell receptor beta chain was sequenced for a study of Tregs in tolerant kidney transplant recipients (dated by TCRdb to the late 2010s). Regarding the complete study: The transplants used related donors with nonmyeloablative bone marrow transplantation, and mixed chimerism in the human trials was transient. TCRbeta sequencing was used in the study to identify donor-specific regulatory T cells before combined kidney and bone marrow transplantation, and the identified cells were then tracked after transplant. Overall study outcomes, separate from this receptor: Biological reproducibility was not directly addressed, though technical replication error appeared minimal. In tolerant patients, the expansion of donor-specific Tregs was greater than global Treg expansion, suggesting that the expansion was antigen-driven rather than nonspecific. The most biologically relevant and donor-specific TCRbeta repertoire appeared to be identified by expanding Tregs with activated donor B cells. Because the PCR primers were changed over time for some patients, nucleotide-level comparison could not be performed across the samples from those patients. The study was limited by small patient numbers, and the findings need validation in larger populations and under other immunosuppression protocols.

Genomic DNA was extracted from sorted cells with the QIAGEN DNeasy Blood and Tissue Kit for TCRbeta CDR3 sequencing. High-throughput TCRbeta CDR3 sequencing was carried out commercially through immunoSEQ, with PCR amplification with bias correction and internal controls included. On the authors' methods: A unique productive TCRbeta sequence was defined by the CDR3 nucleotide sequence when primers matched, and otherwise by the CDR3 amino acid sequence together with the Vbeta and Jbeta genes. As a correction for sorting error, sequences shared between sorted populations at a frequency ratio of 2:1 or less were discarded, and the remaining shared sequences were assigned to the higher population. A sequence counted as donor-reactive if, in CFSE-low cells, the sequence had a frequency of at least 0.01% and was expanded at least 5-fold compared with unstimulated cells. Jensen-Shannon divergence, calculated on the top 100 TCRbeta sequences ranked by frequency, was used to quantify repertoire divergence. For any sample with multiple sequencing runs, sorting error was corrected in each run separately before the runs were pooled. In TCRdb, the immuneACCESS table is reduced to in-frame sequences with V and J assigned. These tables do not hold every clone; where another copy was compared, an unresolved V gene accounts for under half, and the others remain unexplained. That table gives V, J and clone size, and the DNA gave D and trimming. The sample's records list 50,000 or so clones. The top ten clonotypes cover 0.83% of the sample.

The CDR3 contains 14 residues, cysteine and phenylalanine counted. Shown are 33 bases from within the CDR3, in frame from base 1. Trimming leaves V shorter by 5 bases and J shorter by 5 bases, with the junction holding 7 bases beyond the gene matches. CDR1 is given as SNHLY and CDR2 as FYNNEI, both from the germline V gene. In the paper's terms, the time point label means: blood sample drawn before combined kidney and bone marrow transplant. Unstimulated Tregs (CD4+CD25+CD127-), CD4+ non-Tregs (CD4+CD25-), CD4 and CD8 cells were FACS-sorted from thawed PBMCs. The patients were several recipients of combined kidney and bone marrow transplants from the ITN036ST trial, and samples were available only from these trial subjects. Healthy control blood was processed to PBMCs by Ficoll density gradient and cryopreserved, and patient PBMCs were collected before and after transplant. In regard to this clone: It lacks a known antigen. The read falls 3 residues short of the CDR3 end, and the missing part is taken from the germline J gene.

The sequence is built from TRBV2 and TRBJ2-5; the junction holds 8 bases that match TRBD2. Here the sequenced sample was CD4+ T cells from blood, taken before the transplant. This sequence was found in a human donor who received a combined kidney and bone marrow transplant. The sequenced CDR3 bases are TGTGCCAGCAGTTCAGCGGGGGCCCCCGAGACC. Translated, it gives CASSSAGAPET. Given in full, the CDR3 is CASSSAGAPETQYF.